This passage covers 9 T cell receptor beta chains from one sample sequenced in a study of early stage breast cancer tumors. Clones were sequenced by immunoSEQ multiplex PCR, and TCRdb holds only the in-frame ones, with some missing. Here the sample spans several thousand clones, 50% to 75% being singletons. Sequenced input: normal breast tissue next to the tumor. The receptors here all came from a person aged 45 to 59 with breast cancer.

Points on this clone: Its ends do not fully match the called genes, so a read error is possible. V usage is TRBV5-3 and J usage is TRBJ1-3; a weak D match, TRBD1 (5 bases). TRBV5-3 is designated an ORF whose function remains uncertain. The CDR3 extends over 14 amino acids. CDR3 loop: CASSSGTPGNTIYF. Written as DNA, the CDR3 is TGTGCCAGCAGCTCCGGGACTCCTGGAAACACCATATATTTT.

This clone was counted only a few times. This sequence joins TRBV5-4 and TRBJ2-7; 8 bases line up with TRBD2. Losses at the gene ends were 0 bases for V and 0 bases for J; bases not matched to a gene: 8. In germline, CDR1 is SGHNT, CDR2 YYREEE (reference sequence). The CDR3 runs 17 residues. The CDR3 region has the DNA TGTGCCAGCAGCTTGGGGGGTTTAGCGGGAAGCTCCTACGAGCAGTACTTC. Translated, it gives CASSLGGLAGSSYEQYF.

The chain carries TRBV5-4 and TRBJ2-7; TRBD2 matches 10 bases. V lost 0 bases to trimming and J lost 5 bases; unmatched junction nucleotides: 14. Per the germline V gene, CDR1 is SGHNT and CDR2 is YYREEE (reference sequence). This CDR3 contains 18 residues. The CDR3 region is CASSLEGSGRIFTDEQYF. CDR3 nucleotides: TGTGCCAGCAGCTTGGAAGGTAGCGGGAGGATATTTACCGACGAGCAGTACTTC.

This chain joins TRBV18 and TRBJ2-2; tentatively, D is TRBD1 (5 bases). Germline V CDR1 and CDR2: KGHSH, LQKENI. Trimming removed 3 bases at V and 5 bases at J, with 13 bases between. The CDR3 spans 15 residues. Written as DNA, the CDR3 is TGTGCCAGCTCACCCAGACAGACACGAACCGGGGAGCTGTTTTTT. Translated, it gives CASSPRQTRTGELFF.

The chain recombines TRBV6-1 with TRBJ2-5; maybe TRBD2 (6 bases). This CDR3 has 13 residues. V shed 4 bases and J shed 8 bases, with 14 bases lying between them. Germline V lookup: CDR1 MNHNS, CDR2 SASEGT. The DNA for the CDR3 is TGTGCCAGCAGTGTCCCGGGACTGCCTACCCAGTACTTC. The encoded protein is CASSVPGLPTQYF.

The chain recombines TRBV7-3 with TRBJ1-1; D may be TRBD1 (6 bases). Germline V gives CDR1 SGHTA, CDR2 FQGTGA. V lost 0 bases, J lost 1 base, and 18 bases lay in between. This CDR3 is 18 amino acids long. This CDR3 reads CASSLTPRGGGSNTEAFF. The CDR3 region has the DNA TGTGCCAGCAGCTTAACTCCCAGGGGCGGAGGGTCGAACACTGAAGCTTTCTTT.

The chain links TRBV9 to TRBJ2-3, with D hard to call. Germline V gene sequence: CDR1 SGDLS, CDR2 YYNGEE. CDR3 length equals 12 residues. V was cut by 0 bases and J by 6 bases, with 5 bases left in between. DNA of the CDR3: TGTGCCAGCAGCGTAGTAGGGGATACGCAGTATTTT. Translation: CASSVVGDTQYF.

This chain joins TRBV11-2 and TRBJ2-7, with a tentative D call TRBD2 (6 bases). Per the germline V gene, CDR1 is SGHAT and CDR2 is FQNNGV. Trimming took off 1 base at V and 4 bases at J, with 14 bases between the two ends. The CDR3 is made up of 15 amino acids. The chain's CDR3 is CASSLVSQRVYEQYF. The CDR3 bases are TGTGCCAGCAGCTTAGTCTCCCAGCGGGTGTACGAGCAGTACTTC.

This chain connects TRBV18 to TRBJ1-2; D gene uncertain. CDR3 length equals 14 residues. Trimming stripped 0 bases from V and 5 bases from J, with 10 bases between. Germline loops: CDR1 KGHSH, CDR2 LQKENI. CDR3 nucleotide sequence: TGTGCCAGCTCACCACCGGAGGGTCGGTATGGCTACACCTTC. This sequence encodes CASSPPEGRYGYTF.